Listed below are T cell receptor beta chains from one sample, sequenced in a study of tumor and adjacent non-tumor tissue in lung cancer. TCRdb redid the calling of the multiplex PCR reads with MiXCR, one entry per CDR3 protein. The sample lists roughly 67,000 distinct CDR3 sequences; roughly 60% were seen once. The sample comprised lung tumor tissue. The receptor set was obtained from a man aged 45-60 years with non-small cell lung cancer. The CDR3 runs from the conserved cysteine through the conserved F or W. The D gene is left open where the match is weak. Not every row has a clone size; where given, it reads once, few, many or a size class.

J gene,D gene,clone size,V gene,CDR3 DNA,CDR3 protein
TRBJ2-3,-,-,TRBV4-2,TGTGCCTGCAGCCTAGCATCCGGTCTCGCTACAGATACGCAGTATTTT,CACSLASGLATDTQYF
TRBJ2-1,-,-,TRBV12-3/TRBV12-4,TGTGCCAGCAGTTTGACGCGGTGGGCCTACAATAAGCAGTTTTTC,CASSLTRWAYNKQFF
TRBJ2-7,-,-,TRBV4-1,TGCGCCAGCAGTCCGAGCGGGTGGGTGCCCTACGAGCAGTACTTC,CASSPSGWVPYEQYF
TRBJ1-6,-,many,TRBV29-1,TGCAGCGTTGAGGAACACCATAATTCACCCCTCCACTTT,CSVEEHHNSPLHF
TRBJ1-2,-,few,TRBV6-5,TGTGCCAGCAGTGGAAGGACAAGGGAAATTGGCTACACCTTC,CASSGRTREIGYTF
TRBJ2-5,-,few,TRBV20-1,TGCAGTGCTCCCCCGGCAGGCCAAGAGACCCAGTACTTC,CSAPPAGQETQYF
TRBJ2-3,-,-,TRBV5-1,TGCGCCAGCAGCTTCCAGCGGAGCACAGATACGCGGTATTTT,CASSFQRSTDTRYF
TRBJ2-7,-,many,TRBV5-1,TGCGCCAGCAGCTCGCCGGTACGTGAGGAGCAGTACTTC,CASSSPVREEQYF
TRBJ2-1,-,-,TRBV4-2,TGTATCAGCAGCCAAGAGGGGGGGTCAAGCTACAATGAGCAGCTCTTC,CISSQEGGSSYNEQLF
TRBJ1-3,-,once,TRBV11-2,TGTGCCAGCAGCTTAGGGGGGACAAGATGTGGAAACACCATATATTTT,CASSLGGTRCGNTIYF
TRBJ2-7,-,few,TRBV6-5,TGTGCCAACGCCCGGCGGGATAGCTACGAGCAGCACTTC,CANARRDSYEQHF
TRBJ1-5,-,-,TRBV10-3,TGTGCCATCAGTGAGGAGGGGAACAAGGATCAGCCCCAGCATTTT,CAISEEGNKDQPQHF
TRBJ2-7,TRBD2,-,TRBV4-1,TGTGCCAGCAGCCGAGATGCTCAGGCTAGCGGGTCCTACGAGCAGTACTTC,CASSRDAQASGSYEQYF
TRBJ2-1,TRBD2,few,TRBV5-1,TGCGCCAGCAGCCGGACTAGCGGCAGGCATGAGCAGTTCTTC,CASSRTSGRHEQFF
TRBJ1-5,TRBD1,-,TRBV28,TGTGCCAGCAATACCTGGACAGGGTGTAGCAATCAGCCCCAGCATTTT,CASNTWTGCSNQPQHF
TRBJ1-1,-,-,TRBV6-2/TRBV6-3,TGTGCCAGCAGTGAGGCGTGGACTGAAGCTATCTTT,CASSEAWTEAIF
TRBJ2-1,TRBD2,many,TRBV7-9,TGTGCCAGCAGCCCGAATAGCGGGGAGCAGTTCTTC,CASSPNSGEQFF
TRBJ2-3,-,-,TRBV6-5,TGTGCCAGCAGTCCAGGGGAGCGGGATGGCCGGAAAGATACGCAGTACTTT,CASSPGERDGRKDTQYF
TRBJ2-5,-,-,TRBV5-1,TGCGCCGGCAGCATATTTCTTCAAGAGACCCAGTACTTC,CAGSIFLQETQYF
TRBJ2-1,-,-,TRBV2,TGTGCCAGCAGTGAGGTTCGGAGCTGGCAGGGGTTCTTC,CASSEVRSWQGFF
TRBJ2-3,-,-,TRBV28,TGTGCCAGCAGCCCAACGCAGGGGAGCACAGATACGCAGTATTTT,CASSPTQGSTDTQYF
TRBJ2-1,-,-,TRBV15,TGTGCCACCAGCAGAGATCTACCAGGGGCTGGTCATGAGCAGTTCTTC,CATSRDLPGAGHEQFF
TRBJ1-1,TRBD1,-,TRBV11-1,TGTACCAGCAGTCCCGGGACAGGGGACGAAGCTTTCTTT,CTSSPGTGDEAFF
TRBJ2-6,-,once,TRBV4-2,TGTGCCAGCAGCCACGGGGGAACTGTGGCCAACGTCCTGACCTTC,CASSHGGTVANVLTF
TRBJ1-5,-,-,TRBV4-2,TGTGCCAGCAGCCAATATCACGGGGGGGGCAATCAGCCCCAGCATTTT,CASSQYHGGGNQPQHF
TRBJ1-2,-,-,TRBV6-2/TRBV6-3,TGTGCCAGCAAAGGGGAAAAGGTGTCCTATGGCTACACCTTC,CASKGEKVSYGYTF
TRBJ2-3,-,once,TRBV11-3,TGTGCCAGCAGCCCAGGGACTGGCGGGTCTGCAGGTACGCAGTATTTT,CASSPGTGGSAGTQYF
TRBJ2-1,-,-,TRBV11-2,TGTGAAAGCAGCTTCGGACAGAAATACAATGAGCAGTTCTTC,CESSFGQKYNEQFF